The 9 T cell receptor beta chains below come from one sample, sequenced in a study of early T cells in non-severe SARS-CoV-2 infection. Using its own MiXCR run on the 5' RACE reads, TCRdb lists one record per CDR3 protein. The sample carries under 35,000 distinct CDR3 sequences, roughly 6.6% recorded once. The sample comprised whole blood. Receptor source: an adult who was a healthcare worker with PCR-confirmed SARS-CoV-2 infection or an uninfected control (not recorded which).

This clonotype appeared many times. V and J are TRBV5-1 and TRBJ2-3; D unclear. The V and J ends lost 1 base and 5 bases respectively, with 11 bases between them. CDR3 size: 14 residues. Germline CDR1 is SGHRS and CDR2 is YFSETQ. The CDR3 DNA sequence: TGCGCCAGCAGCTTGTATGGATTTGAAGATACGCAGTATTTT. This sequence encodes CASSLYGFEDTQYF.

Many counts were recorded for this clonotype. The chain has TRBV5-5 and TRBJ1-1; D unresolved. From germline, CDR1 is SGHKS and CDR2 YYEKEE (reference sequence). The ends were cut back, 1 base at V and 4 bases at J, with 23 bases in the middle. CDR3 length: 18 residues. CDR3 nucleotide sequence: TGTGCCAGCAGCTTGAAAGCTGGGTTAGTGTTTCCCCTCACTGAAGCTTTCTTT. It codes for CASSLKAGLVFPLTEAFF. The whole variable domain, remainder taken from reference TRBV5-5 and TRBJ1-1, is DAGVTQSPTHLIKTRGQQVTLRCSPISGHKSVSWYQQVLGQGPQFIFQYYEKEERGRGNFPDRFSARQFPNYSSELNVNALLLGDSALYLCASSLKAGLVFPLTEAFFGQGTRLTVV.

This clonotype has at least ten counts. CDR3 nucleotides: TGTGCCAGCACCGGGGACAAGGATGAAGCTTTCTTT. It is translated as CASTGDKDEAFF. The chain is built from TRBV7-2 and TRBJ1-1; D is possibly TRBD1 (6 bases). CDR1 SGHTA and CDR2 FQGNSA come from the germline V gene. Trimming took 7 bases from V and 7 from J, leaving 13 bases between them. The CDR3 length is 12 residues.

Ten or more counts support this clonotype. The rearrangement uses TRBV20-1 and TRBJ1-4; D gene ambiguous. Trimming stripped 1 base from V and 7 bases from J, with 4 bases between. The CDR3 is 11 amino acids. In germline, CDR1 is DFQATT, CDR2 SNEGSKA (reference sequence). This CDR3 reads CSARGGEKLFF. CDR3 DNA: TGCAGTGCTAGAGGAGGTGAAAAACTGTTTTTT.

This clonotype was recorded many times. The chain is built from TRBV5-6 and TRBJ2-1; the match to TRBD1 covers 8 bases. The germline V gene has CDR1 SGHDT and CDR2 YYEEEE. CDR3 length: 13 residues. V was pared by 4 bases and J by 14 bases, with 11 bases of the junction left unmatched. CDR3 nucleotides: TGTGCCAGCAGCCCGCAGGCGACAGGGGCCAAGTTCTTC. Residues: CASSPQATGAKFF. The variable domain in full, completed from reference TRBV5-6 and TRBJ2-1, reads DAGVTQSPTHLIKTRGQQVTLRCSPKSGHDTVSWYQQALGQGPQFIFQYYEEEERQRGNFPDRFSGHQFPNYSSELNVNALLLGDSALYLCASSPQATGAKFFGPGTRLTVL.

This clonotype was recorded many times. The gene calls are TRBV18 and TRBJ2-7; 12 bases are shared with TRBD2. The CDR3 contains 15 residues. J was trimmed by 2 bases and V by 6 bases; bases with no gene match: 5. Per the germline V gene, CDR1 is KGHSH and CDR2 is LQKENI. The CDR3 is CASSRTSGIPYEQYF. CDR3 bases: TGTGCCAGCTCGAGGACTAGCGGGATCCCCTACGAGCAGTACTTC.

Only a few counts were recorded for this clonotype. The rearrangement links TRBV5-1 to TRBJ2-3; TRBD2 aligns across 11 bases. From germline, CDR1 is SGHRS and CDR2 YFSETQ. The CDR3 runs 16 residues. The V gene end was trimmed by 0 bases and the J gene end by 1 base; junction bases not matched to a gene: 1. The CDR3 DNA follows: TGCGCCAGCAGCTTGGAACTAGCGGGGGGCACAGATACGCAGTATTTT. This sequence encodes CASSLELAGGTDTQYF.

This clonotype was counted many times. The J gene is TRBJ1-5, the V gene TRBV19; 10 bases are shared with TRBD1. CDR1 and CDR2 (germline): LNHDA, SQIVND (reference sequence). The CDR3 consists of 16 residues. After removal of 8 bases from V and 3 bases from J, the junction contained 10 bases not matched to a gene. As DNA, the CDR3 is TGTGCCAGTCAAGACCGGGACAGGGGTTTCAATCAGCCCCAGCATTTT. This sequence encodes CASQDRDRGFNQPQHF.

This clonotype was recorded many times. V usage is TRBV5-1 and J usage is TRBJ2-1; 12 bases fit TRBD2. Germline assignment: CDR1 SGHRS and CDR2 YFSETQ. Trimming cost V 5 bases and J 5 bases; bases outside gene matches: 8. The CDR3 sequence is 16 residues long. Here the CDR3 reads CASSPQPSGGDNEQFF. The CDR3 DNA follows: TGCGCCAGCAGTCCCCAGCCTAGCGGGGGGGACAATGAGCAGTTCTTC. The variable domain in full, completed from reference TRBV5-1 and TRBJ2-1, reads KAGVTQTPRYLIKTRGQQVTLSCSPISGHRSVSWYQQTPGQGLQFLFEYFSETQRNKGNFPGRFSGRQFSNSRSEMNVSTLELGDSALYLCASSPQPSGGDNEQFFGPGTRLTVL.